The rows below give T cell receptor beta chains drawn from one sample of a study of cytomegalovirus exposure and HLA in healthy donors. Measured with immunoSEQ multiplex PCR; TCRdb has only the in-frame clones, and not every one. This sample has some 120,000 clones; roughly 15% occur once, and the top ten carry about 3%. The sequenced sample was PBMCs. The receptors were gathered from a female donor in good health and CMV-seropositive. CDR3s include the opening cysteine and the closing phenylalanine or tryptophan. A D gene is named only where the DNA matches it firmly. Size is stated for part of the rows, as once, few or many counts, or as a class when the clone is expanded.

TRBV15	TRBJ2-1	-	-	CAVALRGEQFF	TGTGCCGTCGCGCTTAGGGGTGAGCAGTTCTTC
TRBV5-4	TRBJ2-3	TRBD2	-	CASSLLLAGENTDTQYF	TGTGCCAGCAGCTTGCTTCTAGCGGGGGAGAACACAGATACGCAGTATTTT
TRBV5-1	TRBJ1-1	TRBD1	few	CASSWGDSSLNTEAFF	TGCGCCAGCAGCTGGGGGGACAGCTCGCTGAACACTGAAGCTTTCTTT
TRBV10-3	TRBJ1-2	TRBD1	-	CAIQSVTGVNYGYTF	TGTGCCATCCAGTCCGTGACAGGGGTTAACTATGGCTACACCTTC
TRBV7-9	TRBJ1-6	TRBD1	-	CASSLDRGSSPLHF	TGTGCCAGCAGCTTAGACAGGGGAAGTTCACCCCTCCACTTT
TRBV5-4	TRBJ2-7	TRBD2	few	CASSFSGRGNEQYF	TGTGCCAGCAGCTTTAGCGGGAGAGGTAACGAGCAGTACTTC
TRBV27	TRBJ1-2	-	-	CASSLKGGNYGYTF	TGTGCCAGCAGTTTGAAGGGAGGGAACTATGGCTACACCTTC
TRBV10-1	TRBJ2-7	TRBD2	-	CASSDSGGAYEQYF	TGCGCCAGCAGTGACTCTGGGGGGGCCTACGAGCAGTACTTC
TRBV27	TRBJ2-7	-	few	CASSLSKLAGEYF	TGTGCCAGCAGTTTATCCAAACTCGCCGGGGAGTACTTC
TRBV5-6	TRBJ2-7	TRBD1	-	CASSPVGTGGYEQYF	TGTGCCAGCAGCCCCGTAGGGACAGGGGGCTACGAGCAGTACTTC
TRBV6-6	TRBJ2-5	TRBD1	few	CASSSTGGWLGETQYF	TGTGCCAGCAGTTCGACAGGGGGCTGGTTAGGAGAGACCCAGTACTTC
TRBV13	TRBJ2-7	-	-	CASSSAGASSEQYF	TGTGCCAGCAGCTCCGCGGGGGCGTCCTCGGAGCAGTACTTC
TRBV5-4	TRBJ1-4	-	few	CASSEGANEKLFF	TGTGCCAGCAGCGAGGGGGCTAATGAAAAACTGTTTTTT
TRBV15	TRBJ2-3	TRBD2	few	CATSRDPRTSGGADTQYF	TGTGCCACCAGCAGAGATCCCAGGACTAGCGGGGGGGCAGATACGCAGTATTTT
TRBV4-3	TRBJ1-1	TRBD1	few	CASSQGTGGNTEAFF	TGCGCCAGCAGCCAAGGGACAGGGGGTAACACTGAAGCTTTCTTT
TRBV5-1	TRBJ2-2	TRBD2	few	CASSFTSGTGELFF	TGCGCCAGCAGTTTCACTAGCGGGACCGGGGAGCTGTTTTTT
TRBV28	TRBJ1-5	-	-	CAAKGTRNQPQHF	TGTGCCGCAAAGGGGACAAGGAATCAGCCCCAGCATTTT
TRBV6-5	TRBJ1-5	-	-	CASSYRGNQPQHF	TGTGCCAGCAGTTACCGGGGCAATCAGCCCCAGCATTTT
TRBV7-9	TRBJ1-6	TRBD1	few	CASSGYTGGGSPLHF	TGTGCCAGCAGCGGTTATACAGGGGGCGGTTCACCCCTCCACTTT
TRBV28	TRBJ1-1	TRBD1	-	CATLTGGVTEAFF	TGTGCCACCCTGACAGGGGGTGTCACTGAAGCTTTCTTT
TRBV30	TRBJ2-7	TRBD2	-	CAWSASGGHIVGYEQYF	TGTGCCTGGAGTGCTAGCGGGGGCCATATAGTGGGCTACGAGCAGTACTTC
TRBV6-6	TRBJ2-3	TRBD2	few	CASSYFSLAGDTQYF	TGTGCCAGCAGTTACTTTTCCCTAGCGGGAGATACGCAGTATTTT
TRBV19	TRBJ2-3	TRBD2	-	CASSPWGLTDTQYF	TGTGCCAGTAGTCCCTGGGGACTAACAGATACGCAGTATTTT
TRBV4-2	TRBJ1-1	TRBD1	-	CASSHVDRVVTEAFF	TGTGCCAGCAGCCATGTTGACAGGGTTGTTACTGAAGCTTTCTTT
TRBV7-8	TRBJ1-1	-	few	CASSFRYSAGTLEAFF	TGTGCCAGCAGCTTTAGATATAGCGCCGGGACACTTGAAGCTTTCTTT
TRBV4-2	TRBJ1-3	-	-	CASSQPNPNSGNTIYF	TGTGCCAGCAGCCAACCCAATCCCAACTCTGGAAACACCATATATTTT
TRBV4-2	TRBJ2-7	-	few	CASSQAAGTESYEQYF	TGTGCCAGCAGCCAGGCCGCCGGGACTGAGTCCTACGAGCAGTACTTC
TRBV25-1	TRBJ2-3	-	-	CASSGTNPGEDTQYF	TGTGCCAGCAGTGGTACCAATCCGGGGGAAGATACGCAGTATTTT
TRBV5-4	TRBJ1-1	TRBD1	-	CASSLSQGGYTEAFF	TGTGCCAGCAGCTTGTCCCAGGGGGGATACACTGAAGCTTTCTTT
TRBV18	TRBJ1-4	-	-	CASSVDRDKSGKLFF	TGTGCCAGCTCAGTAGACCGGGACAAATCGGGAAAACTGTTTTTT
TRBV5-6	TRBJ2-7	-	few	CASSLGGLSLYEQYF	TGTGCCAGCAGCTTGGGGGGACTCTCCCTCTACGAGCAGTACTTC
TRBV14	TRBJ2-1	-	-	CASSALGANNEQFF	TGTGCCAGCAGCGCCTTGGGGGCGAACAATGAGCAGTTCTTC
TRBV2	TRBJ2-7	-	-	CASSDWQYEQYF	TGTGCCAGCAGTGATTGGCAGTACGAGCAGTACTTC
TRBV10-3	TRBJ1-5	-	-	CAESRSRNQPQHF	TGTGCCGAATCTCGGTCGAGGAATCAGCCCCAGCATTTT
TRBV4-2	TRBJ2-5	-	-	CASSQEGGGQETQYF	TGTGCCAGCAGCCAAGAAGGGGGAGGGCAAGAGACCCAGTACTTC
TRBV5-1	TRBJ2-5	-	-	CASSPRQDQETQYF	TGCGCCAGCAGCCCCCGACAGGACCAAGAGACCCAGTACTTC
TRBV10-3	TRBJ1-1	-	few	CAISESLSGNTEAFF	TGTGCCATCAGTGAGTCATTATCGGGGAACACTGAAGCTTTCTTT
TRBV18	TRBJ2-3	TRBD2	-	CASSPEAGGEDTQYF	TGTGCCAGCTCACCAGAGGCGGGAGGGGAAGATACGCAGTATTTT
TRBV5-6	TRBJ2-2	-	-	CASSFQLVINTGELFF	TGTGCCAGCAGCTTCCAACTAGTGATAAACACCGGGGAGCTGTTTTTT
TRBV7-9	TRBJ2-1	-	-	CASSLVASGEQFF	TGTGCCAGCAGCTTAGTGGCTAGTGGTGAGCAGTTCTTC
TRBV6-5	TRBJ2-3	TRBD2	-	CASWTSGRNTQYF	TGTGCCAGCTGGACTAGCGGGAGGAATACGCAGTATTTT
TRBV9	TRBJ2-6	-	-	CASSSISGANVLTF	TGTGCCAGCAGCTCTATATCTGGGGCCAACGTCCTGACTTTC
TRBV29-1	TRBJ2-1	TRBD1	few	CSAAGTGFHEQFF	TGCAGCGCCGCGGGGACAGGGTTTCATGAGCAGTTCTTC
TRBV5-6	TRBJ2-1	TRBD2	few	CASSLTSGSSDEQFF	TGTGCCAGCAGCTTGACTAGCGGGAGCTCGGATGAGCAGTTCTTC
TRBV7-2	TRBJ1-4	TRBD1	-	CASSLYRGTNEKLFF	TGTGCCAGCAGCTTATACAGGGGAACTAATGAAAAACTGTTTTTT
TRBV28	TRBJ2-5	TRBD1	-	CASSPDPGQGAGETQYF	TGTGCCAGCAGCCCTGACCCCGGACAGGGGGCTGGAGAGACCCAGTACTTC
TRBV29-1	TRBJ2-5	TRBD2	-	CSVDLPAGGRWAQYF	TGCAGCGTTGATTTACCGGCGGGGGGGCGATGGGCCCAGTACTTC
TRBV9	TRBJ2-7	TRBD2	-	CASSVDLSAGGGLHF	TGTGCCAGCAGCGTAGATCTCTCGGCGGGGGGCGGGTTGCACTTC
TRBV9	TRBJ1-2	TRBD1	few	CASSPHRGMDYGYTF	TGTGCCAGCAGCCCCCACAGGGGTATGGACTATGGCTACACCTTC
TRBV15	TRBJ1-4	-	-	CATSRWADATNEKLFF	TGTGCCACCAGCAGATGGGCAGACGCAACTAATGAAAAACTGTTTTTT
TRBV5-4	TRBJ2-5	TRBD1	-	CASSFSGTGKETQYF	TGTGCCAGCAGCTTTTCCGGGACAGGGAAAGAGACCCAGTACTTC
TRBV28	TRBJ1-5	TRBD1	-	CATLVGTGRHQPQHF	TGTGCCACCCTCGTTGGGACAGGGAGGCATCAGCCCCAGCATTTT
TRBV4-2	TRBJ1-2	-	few	CASSQDLGSYYGYTF	TGTGCCAGCAGCCAAGATCTAGGGAGTTACTATGGCTACACCTTC